What follows is one TCR beta chain and its context. Its antigen is still unknown. There are no base qualities to consult, and no much larger clone falls within one base. Collaborating institutions collected whole blood in K2EDTA tubes following their own protocols. For TCRbeta analysis, collaborator samples were shipped as frozen whole blood, as isolated PBMCs, or as DNA extracted from either sample type. This entry belongs to a study of blood T cell repertoires in COVID-19 (dated by TCRdb to 2019 to 2021). Context from the whole study: The collaborator samples originated in the United States, Italy and Spain and spanned the acute and convalescent phases of COVID-19. The prospective study material was composed of cDNA or gDNA derived from T cells, B-cell-depleted T cells, or PBMCs. The dataset comprised deeply sampled blood TCRbeta repertoires from subjects exposed to, actively infected with, or recovered from COVID-19. The repertoires were released in a freely available public database intended as a resource for research on the immune response to SARS-CoV-2. The samples were drawn from two sources: the first 160 participants of the ongoing ImmuneRACE study, and about 1,300 subjects contributed by 6 global collaborators. Sample metadata almost always included a de-identified subject ID, COVID-19 status, age in years and sex. Where available, HLA class I and class II types were obtained from metadata supplied by the sample provider rather than from assay-based typing. What the authors observed across the whole study: The quantity of clinical and demographic metadata differed by source and by participant and was supplied without curation.

TCRbeta CDR3 regions were amplified from genomic DNA by means of the immunoSEQ Assay, a bias-controlled multiplex PCR. As for how the authors treated the data: The number of nucleated cells in each sample was estimated by amplification of reference gene primers within the assay. Sequence reads were collapsed and filtered to measure the absolute abundance of every unique TCRbeta CDR3 rearrangement. Productive Simpson clonality was computed per sample as the square root of Simpson's diversity index over productive rearrangements. This immuneACCESS table, as held by TCRdb, lists in-frame sequences with V and J called but not all clones. Of the missing ones, under half trace to an unresolved V gene in checked studies; the others have no known cause. That table furnishes V, J and clone size, whereas the DNA furnished D and trimming. Across this sample there are about 180,000 clones, with over 80% seen only once. The ten largest make up roughly 9% of the sample.

Spanning cysteine to phenylalanine, the CDR3 consists of 18 amino acids. Just the 54-base CDR3 DNA is kept, in frame starting at base 1. V and J lose 0 bases and 0 bases, and a span of 15 bases separates them. Taken from the germline V gene, the CDR1 and CDR2 loops are MNHEY and SVGEGT. Specimen: peripheral blood. The chain is encoded by TRBV6-2 or TRBV6-3 joined to TRBJ2-1; TRBD2 is possibly the D segment (6 matching bases). The TCR sequence derives from a woman in her 70s with acute or convalescent COVID-19. The DNA reads as follows: TGTGCCAGCAGTTACTCGGGAGGCGGGCCCGGCTCCTACAATGAGCAGTTCTTC. Its translation reads: CASSYSGGGPGSYNEQFF.